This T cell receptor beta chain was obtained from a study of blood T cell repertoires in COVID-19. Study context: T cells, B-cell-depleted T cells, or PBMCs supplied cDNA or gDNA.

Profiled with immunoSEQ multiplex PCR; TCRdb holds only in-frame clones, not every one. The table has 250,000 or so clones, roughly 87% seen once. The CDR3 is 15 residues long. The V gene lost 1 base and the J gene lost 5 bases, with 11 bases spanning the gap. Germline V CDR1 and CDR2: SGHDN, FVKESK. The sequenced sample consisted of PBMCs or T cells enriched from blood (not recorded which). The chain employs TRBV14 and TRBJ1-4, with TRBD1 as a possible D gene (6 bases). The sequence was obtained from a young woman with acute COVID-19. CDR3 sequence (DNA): TGTGCCAGCAGCCAAGTCAGGGGTTGGAATGAAAAACTGTTTTTT. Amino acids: CASSQVRGWNEKLFF.